This TCR beta chain was observed in a study of CD8 T cells in ankylosing spondylitis (dated by TCRdb to the late 2010s). Context from the whole study: T cell receptor beta repertoires were profiled in healthy donors and ankylosing spondylitis patients so that disease-linked TCR variants could be found. The full study cohort comprised about 24 ankylosing spondylitis patients and some 110 healthy donors. Peripheral blood was sampled, and synovial fluid was also collected from ankylosing spondylitis patients. Overall results and qualifications from the work: Some motif variants had previously been reported in the synovial fluid and blood of reactive arthritis patients, which suggests shared mechanisms of disease initiation. A TCR beta motif of several highly homologous amino acid variants appeared characteristic of blood from ankylosing spondylitis patients. The disease-linked clones were reported as significantly enriched in matched synovial fluid samples from ankylosing spondylitis patients. A CD8+ phenotype was shown by the disease-linked clones, which were found at relatively low frequencies in peripheral blood.

This clonotype was counted at least ten times. The specificity of this receptor is unknown. Base-call qualities are not available, and no considerably larger clone is one nucleotide away. Sequencing relied on an Illumina HiSeq 2500. TCR beta libraries were prepared by quantitative 5'-RACE with molecular barcodes. The source study handled its data this way. Disease-linked TCR variants were identified with a new computational method built on a probabilistic model of VDJ rearrangement. TCRdb cleaned the public reads at Q25 with fastp, built clones with MiXCR and kept in-frame beta chains. Rows are combined by CDR3 protein, so each entry shows the most common genes and DNA. The authors' filters were not applied to this entry. In this sample the table shows 450,000 to 550,000 distinct CDR3 sequences, roughly 5% of which occur a single time. Jointly, the top ten make up under 4.5% of the sample. Inclusive of the bounding cysteine and phenylalanine, the CDR3 is 15 residues long. This entry keeps only the CDR3 DNA: 45 bases, framed from base 1. The germline V gene gives CDR1 as SGHVS and CDR2 as FQNEAQ. Trimming costs V 0 bases and J 0 bases, and their ends lie 6 bases apart.

Input material: blood, either unsorted or a sorted T cell fraction (not recorded which). The TCR was taken from a male donor with ankylosing spondylitis. This chain joins TRBV7-8 to TRBJ2-1; no D segment can be confidently identified. The nucleotide sequence is TGTGCCAGCAGCTTAGCTTCAATCTCCTACAATGAGCAGTTCTTC. Translated, this is CASSLASISYNEQFF.